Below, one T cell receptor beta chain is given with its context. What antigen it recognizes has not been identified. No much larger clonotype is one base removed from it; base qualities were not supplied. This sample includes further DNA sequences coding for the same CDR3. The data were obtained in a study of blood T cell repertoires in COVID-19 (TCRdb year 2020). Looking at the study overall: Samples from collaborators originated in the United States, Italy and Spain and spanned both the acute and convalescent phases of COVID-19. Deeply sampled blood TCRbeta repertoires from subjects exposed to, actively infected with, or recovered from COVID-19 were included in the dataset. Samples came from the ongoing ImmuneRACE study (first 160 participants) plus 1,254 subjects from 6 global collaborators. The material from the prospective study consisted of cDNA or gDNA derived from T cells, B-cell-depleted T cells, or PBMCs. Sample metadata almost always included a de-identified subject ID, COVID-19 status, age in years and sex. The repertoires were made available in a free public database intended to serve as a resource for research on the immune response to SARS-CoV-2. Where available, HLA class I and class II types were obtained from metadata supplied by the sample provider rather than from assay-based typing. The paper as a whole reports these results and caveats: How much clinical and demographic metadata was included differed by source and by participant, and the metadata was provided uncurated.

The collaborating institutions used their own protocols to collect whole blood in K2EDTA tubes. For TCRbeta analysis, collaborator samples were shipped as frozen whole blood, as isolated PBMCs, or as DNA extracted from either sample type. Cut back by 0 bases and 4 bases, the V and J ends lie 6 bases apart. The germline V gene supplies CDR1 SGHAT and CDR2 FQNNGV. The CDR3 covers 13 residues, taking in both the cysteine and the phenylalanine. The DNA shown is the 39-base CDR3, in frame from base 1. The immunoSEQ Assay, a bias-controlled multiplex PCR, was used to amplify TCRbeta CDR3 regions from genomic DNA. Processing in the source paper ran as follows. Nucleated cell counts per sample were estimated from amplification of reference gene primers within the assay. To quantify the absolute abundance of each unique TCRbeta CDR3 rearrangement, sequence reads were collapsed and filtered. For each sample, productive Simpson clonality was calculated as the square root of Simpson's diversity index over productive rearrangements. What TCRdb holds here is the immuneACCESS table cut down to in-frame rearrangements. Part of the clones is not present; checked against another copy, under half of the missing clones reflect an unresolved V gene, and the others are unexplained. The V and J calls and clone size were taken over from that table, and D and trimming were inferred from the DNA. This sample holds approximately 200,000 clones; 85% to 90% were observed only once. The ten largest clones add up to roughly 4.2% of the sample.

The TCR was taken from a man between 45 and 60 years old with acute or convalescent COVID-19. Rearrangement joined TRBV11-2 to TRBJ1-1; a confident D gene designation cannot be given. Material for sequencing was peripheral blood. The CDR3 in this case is CASSLDPGTEAFF. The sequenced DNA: TGTGCCAGCAGCTTAGATCCGGGCACTGAAGCTTTCTTT. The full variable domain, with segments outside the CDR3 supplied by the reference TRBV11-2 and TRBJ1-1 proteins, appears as EAGVAQSPRYKIIEKRQSVAFWCNPISGHATLYWYQQILGQGPKLLIQFQNNGVVDDSQLPKDRFSAERLKGVDSTLKIQPAKLEDSAVYLCASSLDPGTEAFFGQGTRLTVV.